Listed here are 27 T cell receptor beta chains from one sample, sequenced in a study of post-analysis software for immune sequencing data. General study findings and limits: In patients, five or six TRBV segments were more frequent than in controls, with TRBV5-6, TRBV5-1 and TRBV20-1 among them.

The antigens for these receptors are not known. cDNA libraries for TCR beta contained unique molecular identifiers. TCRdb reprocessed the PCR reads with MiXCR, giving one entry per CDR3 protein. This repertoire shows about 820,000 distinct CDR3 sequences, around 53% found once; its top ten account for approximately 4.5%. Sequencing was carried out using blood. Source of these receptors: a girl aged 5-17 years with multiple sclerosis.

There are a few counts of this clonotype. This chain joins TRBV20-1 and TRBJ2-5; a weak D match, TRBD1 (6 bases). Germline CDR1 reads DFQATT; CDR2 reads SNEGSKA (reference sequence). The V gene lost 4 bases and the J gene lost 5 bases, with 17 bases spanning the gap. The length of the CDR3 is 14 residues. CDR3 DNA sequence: TGCAGTGCTATGCTAACAGGGCAGGGGGAGACCCAGTACTTC. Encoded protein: CSAMLTGQGETQYF.

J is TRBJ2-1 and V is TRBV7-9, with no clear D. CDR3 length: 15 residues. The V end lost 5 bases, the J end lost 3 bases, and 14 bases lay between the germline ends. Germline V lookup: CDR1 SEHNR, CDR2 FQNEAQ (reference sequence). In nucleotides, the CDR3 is TGTGCCAGCAGCCCCGGGCAGCAGAACTACAATGAGCAGTTCTTC. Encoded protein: CASSPGQQNYNEQFF.

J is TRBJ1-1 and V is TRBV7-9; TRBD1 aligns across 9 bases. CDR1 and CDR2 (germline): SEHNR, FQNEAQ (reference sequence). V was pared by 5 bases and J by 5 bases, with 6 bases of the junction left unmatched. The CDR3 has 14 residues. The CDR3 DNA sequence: TGTGCCAGCAGCGTTTGGGGACAGGGTACTGAAGCTTTCTTT. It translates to CASSVWGQGTEAFF.

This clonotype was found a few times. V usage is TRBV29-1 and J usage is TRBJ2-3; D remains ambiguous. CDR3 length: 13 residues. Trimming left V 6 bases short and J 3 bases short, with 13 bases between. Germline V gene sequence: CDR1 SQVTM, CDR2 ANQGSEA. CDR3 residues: CSVERQLTDTQYF. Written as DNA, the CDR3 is TGCAGCGTGGAACGTCAGCTTACAGATACGCAGTATTTT.

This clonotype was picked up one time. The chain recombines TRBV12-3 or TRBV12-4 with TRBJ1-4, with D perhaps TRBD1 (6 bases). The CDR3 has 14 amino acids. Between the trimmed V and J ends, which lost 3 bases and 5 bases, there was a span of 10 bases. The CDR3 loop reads CASSFRQVNEKLFF. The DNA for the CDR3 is TGTGCCAGCAGTTTTCGACAGGTCAATGAAAAACTGTTTTTT.

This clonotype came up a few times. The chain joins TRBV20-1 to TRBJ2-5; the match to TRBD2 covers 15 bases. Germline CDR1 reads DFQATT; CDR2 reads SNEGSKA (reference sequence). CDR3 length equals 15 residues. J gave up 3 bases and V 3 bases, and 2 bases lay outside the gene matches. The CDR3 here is CSARGLAGGEETQYF. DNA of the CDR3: TGCAGTGCTAGGGGACTAGCGGGAGGAGAAGAGACCCAGTACTTC.

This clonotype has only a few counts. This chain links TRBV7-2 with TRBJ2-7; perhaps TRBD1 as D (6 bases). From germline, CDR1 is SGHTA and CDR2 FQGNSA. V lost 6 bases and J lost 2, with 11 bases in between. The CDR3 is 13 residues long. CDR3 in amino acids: CASRQTGAYEQYF. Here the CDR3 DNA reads TGTGCCAGCAGACAGACAGGAGCCTACGAGCAGTACTTC. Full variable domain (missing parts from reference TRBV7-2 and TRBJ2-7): GAGVSQSPSNKVTEKGKDVELRCDPISGHTALYWYRQSLGQGLEFLIYFQGNSAPDKSGLPSDRFSAERTGGSVSTLTIQRTQQEDSAVYLCASRQTGAYEQYFGPGTRLTVT.

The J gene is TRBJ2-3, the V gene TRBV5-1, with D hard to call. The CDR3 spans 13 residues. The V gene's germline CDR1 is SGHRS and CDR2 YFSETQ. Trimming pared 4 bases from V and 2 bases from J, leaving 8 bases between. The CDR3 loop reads CASSVTTTDTQYF. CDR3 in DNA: TGCGCCAGCAGCGTTACTACCACAGATACGCAGTATTTT. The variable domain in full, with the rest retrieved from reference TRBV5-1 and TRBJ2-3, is KAGVTQTPRYLIKTRGQQVTLSCSPISGHRSVSWYQQTPGQGLQFLFEYFSETQRNKGNFPGRFSGRQFSNSRSEMNVSTLELGDSALYLCASSVTTTDTQYFGPGTRLTVL.

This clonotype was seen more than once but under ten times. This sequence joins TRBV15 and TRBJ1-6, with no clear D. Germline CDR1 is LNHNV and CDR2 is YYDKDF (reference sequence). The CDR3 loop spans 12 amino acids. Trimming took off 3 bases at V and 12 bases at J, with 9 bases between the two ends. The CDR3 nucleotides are TGTGCCACCAGCAGGGATGACTTACCCCTCCACTTT. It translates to CATSRDDLPLHF.

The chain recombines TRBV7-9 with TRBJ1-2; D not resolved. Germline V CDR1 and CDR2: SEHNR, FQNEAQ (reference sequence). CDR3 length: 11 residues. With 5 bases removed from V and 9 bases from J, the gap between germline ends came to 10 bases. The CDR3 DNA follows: TGTGCCAGCAGCCTCAACGACCGCTACACCTTC. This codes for CASSLNDRYTF.

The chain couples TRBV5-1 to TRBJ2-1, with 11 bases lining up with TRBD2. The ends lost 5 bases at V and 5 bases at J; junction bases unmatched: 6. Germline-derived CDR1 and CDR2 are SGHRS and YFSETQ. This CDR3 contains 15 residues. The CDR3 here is CASRKSLAGDNEQFF. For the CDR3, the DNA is TGCGCCAGCAGGAAGTCACTAGCGGGAGACAATGAGCAGTTCTTC.

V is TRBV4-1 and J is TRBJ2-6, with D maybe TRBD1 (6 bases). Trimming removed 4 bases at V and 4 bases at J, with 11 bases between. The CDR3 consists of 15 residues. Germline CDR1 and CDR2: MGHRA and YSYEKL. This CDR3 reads CASSPRGNGANVLTF. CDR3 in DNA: TGCGCCAGCAGCCCGAGGGGGAACGGGGCCAACGTCCTGACTTTC.

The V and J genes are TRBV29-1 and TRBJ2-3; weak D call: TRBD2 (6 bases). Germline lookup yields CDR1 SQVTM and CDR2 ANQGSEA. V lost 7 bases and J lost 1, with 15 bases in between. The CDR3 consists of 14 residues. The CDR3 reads CSDQTRGGTDTQYF. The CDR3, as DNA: TGCAGCGACCAGACTAGGGGCGGCACAGATACGCAGTATTTT.

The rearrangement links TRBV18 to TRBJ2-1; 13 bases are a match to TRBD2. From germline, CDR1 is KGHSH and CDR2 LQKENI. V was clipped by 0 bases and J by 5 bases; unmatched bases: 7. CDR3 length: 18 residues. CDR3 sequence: CASSPPSLAGGLNNEQFF. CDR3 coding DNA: TGTGCCAGCTCACCACCTTCACTAGCGGGGGGGCTTAACAATGAGCAGTTCTTC. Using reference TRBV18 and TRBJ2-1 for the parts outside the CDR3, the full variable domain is NAGVMQNPRHLVRRRGQEARLRCSPMKGHSHVYWYRQLPEEGLKFMVYLQKENIIDESGMPKERFSAEFPKEGPSILRIQQVVRGDSAAYFCASSPPSLAGGLNNEQFFGPGTRLTVL.

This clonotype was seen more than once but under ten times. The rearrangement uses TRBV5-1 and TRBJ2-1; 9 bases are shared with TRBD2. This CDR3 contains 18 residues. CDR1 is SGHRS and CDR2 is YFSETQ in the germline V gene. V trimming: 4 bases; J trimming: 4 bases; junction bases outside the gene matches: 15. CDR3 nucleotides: TGCGCCAGCAGCCTAAAATCAACCCTAGCGGGGATTTACAATGAGCAGTTCTTC. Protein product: CASSLKSTLAGIYNEQFF.

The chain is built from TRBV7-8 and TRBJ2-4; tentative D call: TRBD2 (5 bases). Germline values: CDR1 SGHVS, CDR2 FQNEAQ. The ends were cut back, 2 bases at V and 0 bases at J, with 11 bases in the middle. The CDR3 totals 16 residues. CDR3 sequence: CASSLIASLAKNIQYF. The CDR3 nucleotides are TGTGCCAGCAGCTTAATAGCGTCACTAGCCAAAAACATTCAGTACTTC.

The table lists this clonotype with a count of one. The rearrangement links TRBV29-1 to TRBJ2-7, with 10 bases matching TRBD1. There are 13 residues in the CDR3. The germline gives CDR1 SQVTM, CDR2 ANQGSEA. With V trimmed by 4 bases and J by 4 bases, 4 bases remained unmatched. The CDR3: CSVARTGGYEQYF. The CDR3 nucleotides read TGCAGCGTTGCGCGGACAGGGGGTTACGAGCAGTACTTC.

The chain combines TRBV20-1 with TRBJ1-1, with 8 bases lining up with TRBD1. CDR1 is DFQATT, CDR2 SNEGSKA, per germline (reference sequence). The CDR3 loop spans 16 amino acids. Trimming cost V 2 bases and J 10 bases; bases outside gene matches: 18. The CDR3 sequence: CSARFRSLADRVRAFF. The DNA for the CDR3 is TGCAGTGCTAGATTTCGGTCCCTAGCGGACAGGGTGAGAGCTTTCTTT.

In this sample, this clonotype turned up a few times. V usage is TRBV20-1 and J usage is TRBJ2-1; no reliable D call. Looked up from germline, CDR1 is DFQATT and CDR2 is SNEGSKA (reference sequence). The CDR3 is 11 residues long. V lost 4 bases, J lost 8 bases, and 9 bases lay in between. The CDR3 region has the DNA TGCAGTGCTACTTCTAGGGATGAGCAGTTCTTC. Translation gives CSATSRDEQFF.

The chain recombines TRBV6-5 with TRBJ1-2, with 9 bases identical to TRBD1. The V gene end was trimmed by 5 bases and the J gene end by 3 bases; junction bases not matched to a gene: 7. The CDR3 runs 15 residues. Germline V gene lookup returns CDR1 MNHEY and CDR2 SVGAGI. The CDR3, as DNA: TGTGCCAGCAGTCACATGGGACAGGGAGACTATGGCTACACCTTC. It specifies CASSHMGQGDYGYTF.

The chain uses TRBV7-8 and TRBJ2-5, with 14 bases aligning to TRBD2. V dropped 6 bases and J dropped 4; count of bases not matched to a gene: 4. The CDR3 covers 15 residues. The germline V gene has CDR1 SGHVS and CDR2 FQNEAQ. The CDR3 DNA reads TGTGCCAGCAGTAAAGGACTAGCGGGAGGAGAGACCCAGTACTTC. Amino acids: CASSKGLAGGETQYF.

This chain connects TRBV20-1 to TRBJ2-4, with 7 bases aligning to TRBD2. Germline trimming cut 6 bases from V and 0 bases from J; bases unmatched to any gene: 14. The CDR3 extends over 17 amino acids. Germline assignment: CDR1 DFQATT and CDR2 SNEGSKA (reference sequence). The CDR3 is CSAYRRAAGEAKNIQYF. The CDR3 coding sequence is TGCAGTGCCTACCGGAGAGCGGCGGGGGAAGCCAAAAACATTCAGTACTTC.

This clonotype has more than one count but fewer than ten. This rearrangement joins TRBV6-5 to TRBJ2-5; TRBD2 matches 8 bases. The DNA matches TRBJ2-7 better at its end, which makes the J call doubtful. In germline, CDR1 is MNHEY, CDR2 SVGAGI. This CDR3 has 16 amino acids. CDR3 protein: CASSYSTSGSAGEQYF. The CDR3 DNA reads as TGTGCCAGCAGTTACTCGACCAGCGGGAGCGCCGGCGAGCAGTACTTC.

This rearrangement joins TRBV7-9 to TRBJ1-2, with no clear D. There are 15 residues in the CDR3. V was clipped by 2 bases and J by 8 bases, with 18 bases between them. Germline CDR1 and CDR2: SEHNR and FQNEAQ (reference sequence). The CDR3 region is CASSLTNTGLGGYTF. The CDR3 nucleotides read TGTGCCAGCAGCTTAACCAACACGGGTCTCGGAGGCTACACCTTC.

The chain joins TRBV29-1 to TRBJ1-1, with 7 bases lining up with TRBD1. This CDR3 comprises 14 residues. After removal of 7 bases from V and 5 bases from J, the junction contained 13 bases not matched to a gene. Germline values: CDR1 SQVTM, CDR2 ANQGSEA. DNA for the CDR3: TGCAGCGGGGTTTCGACAGGGTTCGTGACTGAAGCTTTCTTT. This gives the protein CSGVSTGFVTEAFF.

CDR3 in amino acids: CSVKRRGDSNYEQYF. Written as DNA, the CDR3 is TGCAGCGTTAAACGGCGCGGGGACTCAAACTACGAGCAGTACTTC. The rearrangement uses TRBV29-1 and TRBJ2-7; D is possibly TRBD2 (6 bases). The CDR3 spans 15 residues. Trimming cost V 5 bases and J 3 bases, with 20 bases left between them. Germline V CDR1 and CDR2: SQVTM, ANQGSEA.

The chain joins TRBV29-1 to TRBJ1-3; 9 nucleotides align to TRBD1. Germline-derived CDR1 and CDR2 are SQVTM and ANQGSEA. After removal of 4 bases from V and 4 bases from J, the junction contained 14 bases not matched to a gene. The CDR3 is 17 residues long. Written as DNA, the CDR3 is TGCAGCGTTGCCCTGATGCCGGGACAGGGTCCAGGAAACACCATATATTTT. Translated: CSVALMPGQGPGNTIYF.